This record concerns one T cell receptor (beta chain) sequence. The sample comes from a study of coeliac disease. The wider study: High-resolution HLA typing was lacking; TRBV7-2 bias was queried instead.

The data were produced by immunoSEQ multiplex PCR, yet TCRdb's version contains in-frame clones alone and is incomplete. Of roughly 7,300 clones detected, 50% to 65% appear once; the ten largest clones hold around 3.3%. The CDR3 length is 15 residues. Germline CDR1 and CDR2: MNHGY and SVAAGI. J lost 1 base, V lost 4 bases, and 5 bases had no gene match. Material for sequencing was lamina propria lymphocytes from the gut. The rearrangement uses TRBV6-9 and TRBJ2-3; 7 bases agree with TRBD2. The TCR sequence derives from a woman aged 55 to 70 with active celiac disease. The CDR3 region is CASSSAGVGTDTQYF. For the CDR3, the DNA is TGTGCCAGCAGTTCCGCGGGGGTTGGCACAGATACGCAGTATTTT.